This T cell receptor beta chain was observed in a study of cytomegalovirus exposure and HLA in healthy donors. General study results and limits: An analysis done earlier found most TCR beta V segments productive about 87% or about 30% of the time. Accurate HLA-A and HLA-B prediction from TCR beta sequences was reported for most subjects. In presence/absence analyses, roughly uniform sequencing depth across donors was assumed.

Donors consisted of healthy bone marrow donors. The PCR employed 60 Vbeta primers together with 13 Jbeta primers. Measured with immunoSEQ multiplex PCR; TCRdb has only the in-frame clones, and not every one. The table lists 150,000 to 200,000 clones, around 80% of them singletons. About this clone: The antigen is undetermined.

The clonotype originates from a male donor in good health and CMV-seronegative. The specimen was PBMCs.

The CDR3 bases are TGTGCCAGCAGGGGACAGGACCGCTATGGCTACACCTTC. Protein: CASRGQDRYGYTF. The chain couples TRBV6-5 to TRBJ1-2; TRBD1 matches 8 bases. In germline, CDR1 is MNHEY, CDR2 SVGAGI. Trimming cost V 6 bases and J 4 bases; bases outside gene matches: 4. The CDR3 is 13 residues long.